Listed below are T cell receptor beta chains from one sample, sequenced in a study of T cell changes during pregnancy in multiple sclerosis. Clones were read by immunoSEQ multiplex PCR, and TCRdb kept only the in-frame ones, dropping some. This sample yields approximately 50,000 clones, of which about 93% are seen a single time; roughly 0.4% belongs to the top ten. The sample consisted of CD4+ T cells from peripheral blood mononuclear cells, taken after pregnancy. The receptor source for this set is a female donor with multiple sclerosis, enrolled in a pregnancy study. CDR3s include the opening cysteine and the closing phenylalanine or tryptophan. D genes are given only for firm matches. The size of a clone is reported for some rows only, either as once, few or many, or as a class for expanded clones.

. TRBJ2-7 TRBV7-6 TRBD2 TGTGCCAGCAGCTTAGGCTCGGGGGGGCCACCCTACGAGCAGTACTTC CASSLGSGGPPYEQYF
. TRBJ1-4 TRBV7-6 . TGTGCCAGCAGTACCTCGTGGAGGGATGAAAAACTGTTTTTT CASSTSWRDEKLFF
. TRBJ1-1 TRBV9 TRBD1 TGTGCCAGCAGCGTAGTCGGACAGGGAGACACTGAAGCTTTCTTT CASSVVGQGDTEAFF
. TRBJ2-3 TRBV5-1 . TGCGCCAGCAGCTCTAGCACAGATACGCAGTATTTT CASSSSTDTQYF
once TRBJ1-3 TRBV30 . TGTGCCTGGAGTGTATATGCGAGGCCGATCGGAAACACCATATATTTT CAWSVYARPIGNTIYF
. TRBJ2-2 TRBV18 . TGTGCCAGCTCACAGGGACTTCCTTCTAACACCGGGGAGCTGTTTTTT CASSQGLPSNTGELFF
. TRBJ1-1 TRBV7-8 . TGTGCCAGCAGCCCGGGGGGACGGCCCCTCACTGAAGCTTTCTTT CASSPGGRPLTEAFF
. TRBJ2-7 TRBV6-6 . TGTGCCAGCAGTTTACGACGAGGTACCTACGAGCAGTACTTC CASSLRRGTYEQYF
. TRBJ2-1 TRBV4-3 TRBD2 TGCGCCAGCAGCCAAGGGGGGGGGACTAGCGGGAATAAGAGGGATGAGCAGTTCTTC CASSQGGGTSGNKRDEQFF
. TRBJ2-1 TRBV7-9 . TGTGCCAGCAGCTTATTGGGGGGCTGGACTAGTAAGTACAATGAGCAGTTCTTC CASSLLGGWTSKYNEQFF
. TRBJ2-3 TRBV7-9 . TGTGCCAGCAGCCGGAGTGGGACAGATACGCAGTATTTT CASSRSGTDTQYF
. TRBJ2-1 TRBV29-1 . TGCAGCGTGGGGGCCAGGGGGGCCAATGAGCAGTTCTTC CSVGARGANEQFF
. TRBJ2-1 TRBV6-5 . TGTGCCAGCAGTAAGGGGCTTATCGGGTCGAATGGGCAGTTCTTC CASSKGLIGSNGQFF
. TRBJ2-7 TRBV5-1 TRBD2 TGCGCCAGCAGCTTGGGTTCTAGCGGGCCGGACGAGCAGTACTTC CASSLGSSGPDEQYF
. TRBJ1-2 TRBV29-1 . TGCAGCGTTGCGAGCTTCTATGCGGAGGGCTACACCTTC CSVASFYAEGYTF
. TRBJ2-1 TRBV4-2 TRBD2 TGTGCCAGCAGCCCGACTAGCGACCCTGGGGATGAGCAGTTCTTC CASSPTSDPGDEQFF
. TRBJ2-1 TRBV7-9 TRBD1 TGTGCCAGCAGCCAGGGACAGTACAATGAGCAGTTCTTC CASSQGQYNEQFF
. TRBJ2-7 TRBV6-1 TRBD1 TGTGCCATTACAGGGGGTTCCTTCTACGAGCAGTACTTC CAITGGSFYEQYF
. TRBJ1-1 TRBV5-1 TRBD1 TGCGCCAGCAGCTGGAATGGACAGGCCGGGAGCACTGAAGCTTTCTTT CASSWNGQAGSTEAFF
. TRBJ1-1 TRBV19 TRBD1 TGTGCCAGTACGAAGCGGGTGGCCAGTGGGACAGCCGACACTGAAGCTTTCTTT CASTKRVASGTADTEAFF
. TRBJ2-2 TRBV5-1 TRBD2 TGCGCCAGCAGGGAAGCGGGAACGAACACCGGGGAGCTGTTTTTT CASREAGTNTGELFF
. TRBJ2-5 TRBV5-4 TRBD2 TGTGCCAGCAGCTTGTTCACAGCGGGAGGGCAAGAGACCCAGTACTTC CASSLFTAGGQETQYF
. TRBJ1-5 TRBV19 . TGTGCCAGTAATCCGCGAAGCAATCAGCCCCAGCATTTT CASNPRSNQPQHF
. TRBJ2-3 TRBV4-2 TRBD2 TGTGCCAGCAGCCAAGAAGCGGGAGGGGTTATGGATACGCAGTATTTT CASSQEAGGVMDTQYF
. TRBJ2-6 TRBV7-2 . TGTGCCAGCAGCATCTCGGGGTTCTCTGGGGCCAACGTCCTGACTTTC CASSISGFSGANVLTF
. TRBJ1-2 TRBV5-6 TRBD1 TGTGCCAGCAGCACCACGACAGGGCTCTATGGCTACACCTTC CASSTTTGLYGYTF
. TRBJ1-1 TRBV27 . TGTGCCAGCAGTTTAATCTCGGGGGGAAACACTGAAGCTTTCTTT CASSLISGGNTEAFF
. TRBJ2-7 TRBV11-2 TRBD1 TGTGCCAGCAGCATAGTCACGGGACAGGCCTACGAGCAGTACTTC CASSIVTGQAYEQYF
. TRBJ1-2 TRBV5-1 . TGCGCCAGCAGCTCACCCGGGGGGCGGCCCTATGGCTACACCTTC CASSSPGGRPYGYTF
once TRBJ1-2 TRBV4-2 TRBD1 TGTGCCAGCAGCCAAGATCCTGGACAGGGCTATGGCTACACCTTC CASSQDPGQGYGYTF
. TRBJ2-2 TRBV19 . TGTGCCAGTAAACAGGGAAGGGGGACCGGGGAGCTGTTTTTT CASKQGRGTGELFF
. TRBJ2-5 TRBV7-9 TRBD2 TGTGCCAGCAGCTTGTCTAGCGGGCTTCAAGAGACCCAGTACTTC CASSLSSGLQETQYF
few TRBJ1-1 TRBV18 . TGTGCCAGCTCGCAGGGGATGAACACTGAAGCTTTCTTT CASSQGMNTEAFF
. TRBJ2-3 TRBV6-1 . TGTGCCAGCCACACCGCAGGGGCTGGAGATACGCAGTATTTT CASHTAGAGDTQYF
. TRBJ2-7 TRBV11-2 TRBD2 TGTGCCAGCAGCGAGGGACTAGCGGGTAGGAACGAGCAGTACTTC CASSEGLAGRNEQYF
. TRBJ2-7 TRBV5-4 . TGTGCCAGCAGCGGCCCCTTAGGGACATCCGACGAGCAGTACTTC CASSGPLGTSDEQYF
. TRBJ2-1 TRBV9 TRBD2 TGTGCCAGCAGCGCCCGACTAGCGGGGGTATACAATGAGCAGTTCTTC CASSARLAGVYNEQFF